Here is one T cell receptor (beta chain) with its context. Its antigen is as yet unknown. This record comes from a study of T cell repertoires in cytomegalovirus infection. Study at large: Carrying CMV and the relevant HLA type showed in public TCR beta signatures.

One entry per CDR3 protein results from TCRdb running MiXCR on the reads. There are roughly 570,000 distinct CDR3 sequences in the sample; around 40% occur only once, and 48% lies in the top ten. With 8 bases removed from V and 7 bases from J, the gap between germline ends came to 23 bases. The CDR3 contains 15 residues. The germline CDR1 and CDR2 sequences are SGHVS and FQNEAQ. The source is a human donor in good health (CMV status not recorded). Some clones in this sample may be carry-over from other donors' samples. The rearrangement uses TRBV7-8 and TRBJ1-2; D ambiguous. This specimen was cultured PBMCs, taken from culture after CMV antigen stimulation. CDR3 nucleotides: TGTGCCAGCTCGGTTCGAGAGAGTTTCCTCTTTGGCTACACCTTC. This gives the protein CASSVRESFLFGYTF.